The 3 T cell receptor beta chains given below trace back to one sample, sequenced in a study of CD8 T cells in ankylosing spondylitis. TCRdb fed the 5' RACE reads into MiXCR, producing one record per CDR3 protein. The sample yields 300,000 to 400,000 distinct CDR3 sequences, about 15% seen once. Sequenced material: blood, either unsorted or a sorted T cell fraction (not recorded which). These receptors were collected from a male donor with ankylosing spondylitis or in good health (not recorded which).

A few counts support this clonotype. The J gene is TRBJ2-3, the V gene TRBV12-5, with 7 positions matching TRBD2. Germline V CDR1 and CDR2: LGHNT, FRNRAP. J gave up 2 bases and V 1 base, and 0 bases lay outside the gene matches. The CDR3 totals 14 residues. CDR3 in amino acids: CASGLERDTDTQYF. In nucleotides, the CDR3 is TGTGCTAGTGGTTTGGAGCGGGACACAGATACGCAGTATTTT.

A few counts support this clonotype. The chain joins TRBV12-3 or TRBV12-4 to TRBJ2-5; D call uncertain. The CDR3 loop spans 10 amino acids. V was cut by 8 bases and J by 5 bases, with 6 bases left in between. CDR3 DNA sequence: TGTGCCAGCGGTGATGAGACCCAGTACTTC. Translated, it gives CASGDETQYF.

This clonotype was detected only a few times. This rearrangement joins TRBV7-2 to TRBJ2-5; TRBD1 is a possible D gene (5 bases). V was cut by 6 bases and J by 4 bases, with 21 bases left in between. The CDR3 extends over 16 amino acids. Germline CDR1 is SGHTA and CDR2 is FQGNSA. CDR3 loop: CASSRSISQGRETQYF. The DNA for the CDR3 is TGTGCCAGCAGTAGATCCATTAGTCAGGGCAGAGAGACCCAGTACTTC.